A selection of T cell receptor beta chains follows, all from one sample in a study of blood T cell repertoires in COVID-19. Sequencing used immunoSEQ multiplex PCR; TCRdb keeps in-frame clones, though not all of them. The sample lists almost 100,000 clones, around nine tenths occurring once. Sequencing was performed on peripheral blood. These receptors all come from a man between 45 and 60 years old with acute or convalescent COVID-19. CDR3s include the opening cysteine and the closing phenylalanine or tryptophan.

j_call	v_call	cdr3_aa
TRBJ2-7	TRBV5-1	CASSSSTGTYEQYF
TRBJ1-1	TRBV20-1	CSAYRGTEAFF
TRBJ2-1	TRBV5-1	CASSLYARETEQFF
TRBJ2-1	TRBV19	CASSTNIGEGPENEQFF
TRBJ1-2	TRBV9	CASSVNPEVYGYTF
TRBJ2-5	TRBV27	CASSPGEDYQETQYF
TRBJ2-3	TRBV7-9	CASSLTGVVDTQYF
TRBJ1-6	TRBV6-5	CASSMDRRDNSPLHF
TRBJ1-3	TRBV6-1	CASSERQGGTIYF
TRBJ2-1	TRBV6-5	CASSFPLAGGYNEQFF
TRBJ2-5	TRBV7-8	CASSPVGLVVTQYF
TRBJ2-5	TRBV11-1	CASSRTSGWGQYF
TRBJ2-2	TRBV7-6	CASSLRTSGRAGELFF
TRBJ2-7	TRBV5-1	CASSLGGTSGFYEQYF
TRBJ2-1	TRBV7-6	CASSLVGLASSYNEQFF
TRBJ2-3	TRBV5-1	CASSWEFGAGGPTGTDTQYF
TRBJ1-1	TRBV3-1/TRBV3-2	CASSPRGGRGAFF
TRBJ1-5	TRBV6-6	CASSYYGGSGQPQHF
TRBJ1-2	TRBV18	CASSPLDRADYGYTF
TRBJ2-3	TRBV11-2	CASSLVASGGADTQYF
TRBJ2-1	TRBV19	CASRSERVINEQFF
TRBJ1-6	TRBV1	CTSSHRRAGSPLHF
TRBJ2-3	TRBV4-1	CASSQAEITDTQYF
TRBJ1-2	TRBV13	CASSEGTSGDLGYTF
TRBJ1-6	TRBV11-2	CASSRSYGRPESNSPLHF
TRBJ1-1	TRBV18	CASSPNTGRTDEAFF